Sequencing of this T cell receptor (beta chain) was carried out in a study of blood T cell repertoires in COVID-19 (dated by TCRdb to between 2020 and 2021). For the study in its entirety: Collaborator samples came from the United States, Italy and Spain and covered acute and convalescent phases of COVID-19. The material from the prospective study consisted of cDNA or gDNA derived from T cells, B-cell-depleted T cells, or PBMCs. Deeply sampled blood TCRbeta repertoires from subjects exposed to, actively infected with, or recovered from COVID-19 were included in the dataset. The repertoires were released in a freely available public database meant as a resource for research on the immune response to SARS-CoV-2. The samples were drawn from two sources: the first 160 participants of the ongoing ImmuneRACE study, and 1,200 or so subjects contributed by 6 global collaborators. A de-identified subject ID, COVID-19 status, age in years and sex were almost always included in the sample metadata. Where available, HLA class I and class II types were obtained from metadata supplied by the sample provider rather than from assay-based typing.

Comment on this clone: Its antigen has not been determined. Within one base of it there is no much larger clone, and no base qualities were kept.

Collaborating institutions collected whole blood in K2EDTA tubes following their own protocols. Collaborator samples were shipped for TCRbeta analysis as frozen whole blood, isolated PBMCs, or DNA extracted from either sample type. TCRbeta CDR3 regions were amplified from genomic DNA using the immunoSEQ Assay, a bias-controlled multiplex PCR. In the source study's methods: Within the assay, amplification of reference gene primers was used to estimate how many nucleated cells each sample contained. To quantify the absolute abundance of each unique TCRbeta CDR3 rearrangement, sequence reads were collapsed and filtered. Productive Simpson clonality was computed per sample as the square root of Simpson's diversity index over productive rearrangements. In TCRdb, the immuneACCESS table is reduced to in-frame sequences with V and J assigned. These tables do not hold every clone; where another copy was compared, an unresolved V gene accounts for under half, and the others remain unexplained. Clone size and the V and J calls come from that table; the DNA yielded D and trimming. This sample has around 100,000 clones in its table, and roughly 80% of those were observed once. Around an eighth of the sample is in the top ten clones.

V is clipped by 8 bases and J by 4 bases, and the sequence between their germline boundaries is 15 bases long. The CDR3 has 14 amino acids, counting the end cysteine and phenylalanine. CDR3 DNA only is kept here, 42 bases in frame from base 1. CDR1 SGHAT and CDR2 FQNNGV were looked up in the germline V gene. What the research found in general, with its limitations: How much clinical and demographic metadata was included differed by source and by participant, and the metadata was provided uncurated.

The V and J genes are TRBV11-2 and TRBJ1-3; the D region possibly corresponds to TRBD1 (5 bases align). This sequence originates from a man aged 45-65 years with active or convalescent COVID-19. The specimen was peripheral blood. The CDR3 protein sequence reads: CASPRATRGNTIYF. The DNA sequence follows: TGTGCCAGCCCCAGGGCAACGAGAGGAAACACCATATATTTT.